Sequencing of this T cell receptor beta chain was carried out in a study of blood T cells in healthy people across ages (dated by TCRdb to 2013 to 2016). Regarding the research as a whole: In model experiments, template switching captured roughly one uniquely barcoded TCR beta cDNA molecule for every two T cells. Age-related changes in TCR beta repertoire diversity were measured in the study by deep sequencing normalized with unique cDNA molecular identifiers. Four age groups were formed from the donors: young (average 16 years), middle-aged (around 41), aged (about 68) and long-lived (approximately 78). For two donors (one aged 18 to 29 and one aged 80 or older), the study analyzed two additional independent replicas of 1 million unique cDNA reads from the same blood draw. To avoid experimental bias, donors of different ages were randomly spread across the sequencing lanes. Study-wide conclusions, independent of this receptor: Compared with the aged group, more naive CD4+ T cells, fewer expanded clones and increased TCR diversity were shown by the long-lived group, suggesting age selection. A strong correlation was found between observed TCR beta diversity and the percentage of naive T cells measured by flow cytometry. Because the CMV infection status of the donors was unknown, age-related changes in expanded clonotypes may potentially have been confounded. Estimates of total diversity from one million sequenced T cells were regarded as lower bounds and underestimates. As age increased, observed TCR beta diversity per million T cells dropped in a roughly linear way, and a significant reduction was already evident by age approximately 40. Conclusive comparison of naive and antigen-experienced compartments was prevented by the profiling of bulk unsorted PBMCs.

The germline V gene sets CDR1 to SGDLS and CDR2 to YYNGEE. The CDR3 runs 15 residues from the cysteine to the phenylalanine. Only the CDR3 DNA stays, 45 bases, in frame from base 1. At the junction V is shortened by 4 bases and J by 2 bases, with 13 bases in between. The donors were under 40 Caucasian individuals from Russia, aged roughly 6 to 100 years, who were systemically healthy. Around 9.8 milliliters of peripheral blood were collected from each donor into EDTA-treated Vacutainer tubes. Ficoll-Paque density-gradient centrifugation was used to isolate PBMCs, with at least 6.5 million obtained per sample. Trizol reagent was used to extract total RNA from PBMCs, with at least 5.5 micrograms per sample. For every donor, an aliquot of PBMCs went through flow cytometry to measure the percentages of naive CD45RAhigh/CD27high T cells. Concerning this clonotype: Its recognized antigen is unknown. The sample holds no much larger clone one base away, and base qualities are not on file.

Library preparation was by 5' RACE. TCRdb records Illumina HiSeq 2500 as the sequencer. A second PCR of about 7 to 12 cycles was run with a J-beta primer mix and a sample-barcoded 5' primer. A unique molecular identifier was introduced onto each TCR beta cDNA molecule by a template-switch 5' adaptor carrying 12 random nucleotides. At least 2.5 million CDR3-containing paired-end reads were obtained from each sample. First-strand cDNA synthesis was performed from all RNA using the Mint cDNA synthesis kit, with priming by a TRBC-specific oligonucleotide. After uracil-DNA glycosylase treatment, a first 18-cycle PCR used universal primers M1SS and BC2_uni_R on all cDNA. As for the authors' bioinformatics: Each sample was normalized by randomly selecting 1 million high-quality reads, each carrying a distinct molecular identifier. Instead of being binned into consensus sequences, reads with shared molecular identifiers were discarded. MiTCR, with a Q25 quality threshold and the strictest error-elimination algorithm, was used for CDR3 identification, clonotype clustering and error correction. A nonparametric unseen species model with Euler transformation was used to estimate a lower bound on total TCR beta diversity. Using fastp at Q25 and MiXCR, TCRdb reprocessed the public reads and kept productive beta chains. Duplicate CDR3 protein sequences are folded into a single record with the most common DNA and genes. Clone size and V and J calls follow TCRdb, not the original study. The sample table records some 550,000 distinct CDR3 sequences; less than 60% of these occur just once. Together, the top ten hold about 22% of the sample.

This chain joins TRBV9 to TRBJ2-1; the D gene is perhaps TRBD1, from 5 matching bases. Sequencing was done on a sample of blood. The TCR was taken from an older man in good health. The CDR3 corresponds to CASSPSGATYNEQFF. The sequence in DNA is TGTGCCAGCAGCCCAAGTGGGGCAACCTACAATGAGCAGTTCTTC. When the CDR3 is completed using the reference TRBV9 and TRBJ2-1 genes on either side, the full variable domain is DSGVTQTPKHLITATGQRVTLRCSPRSGDLSVYWYQQSLDQGLQFLIQYYNGEERAKGNILERFSAQQFPDLHSELNLSSLELGDSALYFCASSPSGATYNEQFFGPGTRLTVL.